The present TCR beta chain was sequenced within a study of CXCR3-negative and CXCR3-positive naive CD8 T cells. The TRB libraries of cDNA were built by UMI-labeled 5' RACE. Using the 5' RACE reads, TCRdb records one entry per CDR3 protein without DNA. This repertoire comprises approximately 56,000 distinct CDR3 sequences; its ten largest clones make up 20% to 25%. Germline V gene lookup returns CDR1 MGHRA and CDR2 YSYEKL. The CDR3 runs to 16 residues. The sequencing sample was made of memory CD8+ T cells from blood. This chain uses TRBV4-1 with TRBJ2-2. The receptor's source is a human donor in good health. Some clones in this sample may be carry-over from other donors' samples. This chain's CDR3 is CASSQVNGANTGELFF.